Presented here are 16 T cell receptor beta chains from one specimen sequenced in a study of blood T cell repertoires in COVID-19. Only in-frame clones appear in the TCRdb table, and some are missing; sequencing was by immunoSEQ multiplex PCR. The sample lists roughly 78,000 clones; less than 85% were seen once. The material sequenced was peripheral blood. The receptors come from a woman aged 80 or over with acute or convalescent COVID-19.

This rearrangement joins TRBV18 to TRBJ2-7, with D maybe TRBD1 (5 bases). Germline CDR1 KGHSH, CDR2 LQKENI. V was shortened by 8 bases and J by 3 bases, with 17 bases between the two germline ends. The CDR3 has 14 amino acids. The chain's CDR3 is CASTQTGAGYEQYF. CDR3 in DNA: TGTGCCAGCACCCAGACTGGGGCAGGCTACGAGCAGTACTTC.

The chain recombines TRBV3-1 (or the pseudogene TRBV3-2) with TRBJ2-3, with 7 bases matching TRBD2. The CDR3 sequence is 15 residues long. Looked up from germline, CDR1 is LGHDT and CDR2 is YNNKEL (reference sequence). V dropped 6 bases and J dropped 0; count of bases not matched to a gene: 6. The CDR3 region is CASSKSGVSTDTQYF. The CDR3, as DNA: TGTGCCAGCAGTAAAAGCGGGGTGAGCACAGATACGCAGTATTTT.

The chain links TRBV10-3 to TRBJ2-2; 11 bases are a match to TRBD2. The V gene's germline CDR1 is ENHRY and CDR2 SYGVKD. The CDR3 covers 14 residues. The V segment lost 6 bases and the J segment 6 bases; nucleotides outside the gene matches: 3. CDR3 nucleotides: TGTGCCATCAGCCCTAGCGGGAGGTCCGGGGAGCTGTTTTTT. Protein product: CAISPSGRSGELFF.

Details on this clone: This same CDR3 is encoded by further DNA sequences in the sample. This chain joins TRBV5-6 and TRBJ2-5, with unresolved D. The CDR3 covers 12 residues. Germline CDR1 reads SGHDT; CDR2 reads YYEEEE. Trimming cost V 0 bases and J 5 bases, with 5 bases left between them. CDR3 coding DNA: TGTGCCAGCAGCTTGGCACAGGAGACCCAGTACTTC. Translation gives CASSLAQETQYF.

The genes are TRBV24-1 and TRBJ1-2; possible D gene TRBD1, 6 bases. Trimming stripped 1 base from V and 7 bases from J, with 6 bases between. The germline V gene has CDR1 KGHDR and CDR2 SFDVKD. The CDR3 runs to 12 residues. CDR3 protein: CATSDLGGGYTF. The CDR3 DNA follows: TGTGCCACCAGTGATTTAGGGGGTGGCTACACCTTC.

The chain links TRBV5-8 to TRBJ2-2, with D maybe TRBD1 (6 bases). Germline assignment: CDR1 SGHTS and CDR2 YDEGEE. The germline V and J ends were trimmed by 4 bases and 6 bases, with 10 bases remaining between them. The CDR3 has 13 residues. CDR3 loop: CASSPRQAGELFF. CDR3 DNA: TGTGCCAGCAGCCCGAGACAGGCCGGGGAGCTGTTTTTT. Using reference TRBV5-8 and TRBJ2-2 for the parts outside the CDR3, the full variable domain is EAGVTQSPTHLIKTRGQQATLRCSPISGHTSVYWYQQALGLGLQFLLWYDEGEERNRGNFPPRFSGRQFPNYSSELNVNALELEDSALYLCASSPRQAGELFFGEGSRLTVL.

This clone turned up a few times. The chain has TRBV3-1 (or the pseudogene TRBV3-2) and TRBJ1-1; D is unresolved. The germline V gene has CDR1 LGHDT and CDR2 YNNKEL (reference sequence). V shed 1 base and J shed 1 base, with 4 bases lying between them. The CDR3 has 13 residues. The CDR3 DNA reads TGTGCCAGCAGCCAAGCAGGGAACACTGAAGCTTTCTTT. It codes for CASSQAGNTEAFF.

The chain recombines TRBV30 with TRBJ1-4; 7 positions agree with TRBD1. Germline trimming cut 0 bases from V and 8 bases from J; bases unmatched to any gene: 12. CDR3 size: 16 residues. CDR1 and CDR2 from the germline V gene are GTSNPN and SVGIG (reference sequence). This CDR3 is CAWSVPMTGRREKLFF. The CDR3, as DNA: TGTGCCTGGAGTGTACCTATGACAGGGAGAAGAGAAAAACTGTTTTTT.

This chain links TRBV3-1 (or the pseudogene TRBV3-2) with TRBJ1-1; 7 nucleotides match TRBD1. Germline CDR1 and CDR2: LGHDT and YNNKEL (reference sequence). V was clipped by 6 bases and J by 3 bases; unmatched bases: 7. The CDR3 extends over 14 amino acids. The CDR3 sequence is CASRLGTAYTEAFF. CDR3 nucleotide sequence: TGTGCCAGCAGACTAGGGACAGCTTACACTGAAGCTTTCTTT.

V and J are TRBV14 and TRBJ1-5; possibly TRBD1 for D (5 bases). This CDR3 spans 14 amino acids. Germline V gene data show CDR1 as SGHDN and CDR2 as FVKESK. V lost 3 bases, J lost 3 bases, and 9 bases lay in between. The CDR3 DNA is TGTGCCAGCAGCCAGGGGGGTAACAATCAGCCCCAGCATTTT. It encodes CASSQGGNNQPQHF.

V gene TRBV5-5 combines with J gene TRBJ1-1; D may be TRBD1 (5 bases). Trimming took off 3 bases at V and 4 bases at J, with 16 bases between the two ends. The CDR3 spans 15 residues. The germline gives CDR1 SGHKS, CDR2 YYEKEE (reference sequence). CDR3 protein: CASSWGGRGGTEAFF. The CDR3 DNA follows: TGTGCCAGCAGCTGGGGAGGGAGGGGTGGCACTGAAGCTTTCTTT.

This clone was seen only a few times. V gene TRBV18 combines with J gene TRBJ2-3; weak D call: TRBD2 (5 bases). There are 14 residues in the CDR3. Germline V CDR1 and CDR2: KGHSH, LQKENI. V lost 6 bases and J lost 6, with 16 bases in between. The CDR3 reads CASSWKRGTDTQYF. The CDR3 region has the DNA TGTGCCAGCTCCTGGAAACGGGGTACCGATACGCAGTATTTT.

V usage is TRBV3-1 (or the pseudogene TRBV3-2) and J usage is TRBJ1-1; D not certain. Between the trimmed V and J ends, which lost 3 bases and 7 bases, there was a span of 6 bases. The CDR3 length is 11 residues. Germline V gene data show CDR1 as LGHDT and CDR2 as YNNKEL (reference sequence). DNA for the CDR3: TGTGCCAGCAGCCAGTCAGGTGAAGCTTTCTTT. It codes for CASSQSGEAFF.

The chain recombines TRBV12-3 or TRBV12-4 with TRBJ2-4; the match to TRBD2 covers 8 bases. The CDR3 is 13 residues long. V was pared by 6 bases and J by 7 bases, with 5 bases of the junction left unmatched. CDR3 bases: TGTGCCAGCAGCCAAGGACTAGCCAACATTCAGTACTTC. It codes for CASSQGLANIQYF.

The chain is built from TRBV5-1 and TRBJ1-5; 9 bases agree with TRBD1. V was pared by 3 bases and J by 2 bases, with 3 bases of the junction left unmatched. The germline V gene encodes CDR1 SGHRS and CDR2 YFSETQ. The CDR3 length is 15 residues. In nucleotides, the CDR3 is TGCGCCAGCAGCTCCACAGGGGGCGGCAATCAGCCCCAGCATTTT. Translating it yields CASSSTGGGNQPQHF.

The V gene is TRBV9, the J gene TRBJ2-1, with 8 nucleotides matching TRBD1. V shed 0 bases and J 4 bases; nucleotides not matched to a gene: 6. The V gene's germline CDR1 is SGDLS and CDR2 YYNGEE. This CDR3 has 16 amino acids. The CDR3 coding sequence is TGTGCCAGCAGCGTAGCCGGGACAGGACTATACAATGAGCAGTTCTTC. Amino acid sequence: CASSVAGTGLYNEQFF.